Sequencing of this TCR beta chain was carried out in a study of cytomegalovirus exposure and HLA in healthy donors. PCR employed 60 Vbeta and 13 Jbeta primers. TCRdb's copy holds only in-frame clones and misses some; the assay was immunoSEQ multiplex PCR. The table lists 95,000 to 150,000 clones, more than 60% of them singletons. General study points: The study recorded 164 TCR beta chains that were cytomegalovirus-associated. Rates of TCR association differed by HLA locus in a later analysis, with DRB1 highest and HLA-C lowest.

The CDR3 loop spans 15 amino acids. V was trimmed by 5 bases and J by 8 bases, leaving 18 bases between them. CDR1 is KGHSH and CDR2 is LQKENI in the germline V gene. On this clone itself: Its cognate antigen is unknown.

Sequences were obtained from PBMCs. The J gene is TRBJ1-4, the V gene TRBV18; TRBD1 might be the D (5 bases). This clonotype was obtained from a woman in her thirties or forties in good health and CMV-seropositive. The CDR3 sequence: CASSSSDKLVEKLFF. Here the CDR3 DNA reads TGTGCCAGCTCAAGTTCGGACAAGCTGGTGGAAAAACTGTTTTTT.